Reported below is one T cell receptor beta chain. The antigen remains unidentified. Sequencing was performed with immunoSEQ multiplex PCR; in TCRdb, only in-frame clones are kept and a portion is missing. The sample lists around 41,000 clones; 84% were seen once. This sample is part of a study of CD4 T cells in relation to SARS-CoV-2 and coronaviruses. The CDR3 spans 11 residues. The V gene lost 7 bases and the J gene lost 3 bases, with 8 bases spanning the gap. From germline, CDR1 is SQVTM and CDR2 ANQGSEA. The chain couples TRBV29-1 to TRBJ2-3; D remains unclear. The sample comprised naive CD4+ T cells from PBMCs, cultured in vitro. Subset given: naive CD4+ T cells isolated by negative enrichment. The receptor was isolated from an adult with COVID-19. The CDR3 DNA follows: TGCAGCGAGGCTAGAACAGATACGCAGTATTTT. Translating gives CSEARTDTQYF.